One sample yielded the 24 T cell receptor beta chains listed below, sequenced in a study of blood T cell repertoires in COVID-19. The table came from immunoSEQ multiplex PCR; TCRdb's copy has only in-frame clones and leaves some out. The repertoire holds about 75,000 clones, with 79% as singletons. Sample: peripheral blood. These TCRs come from a woman aged 80 or older with active or convalescent COVID-19.

The chain couples TRBV11-2 to TRBJ2-6, with D hard to call. The CDR3 is 19 amino acids. The V and J ends lost 4 bases and 0 bases respectively, with 19 bases between them. CDR1 is SGHAT and CDR2 is FQNNGV in the germline V gene. The CDR3 loop reads CASSSLGRYNYSGANVLTF. The CDR3 bases are TGTGCCAGCAGCTCATTAGGTCGGTACAACTACTCTGGGGCCAACGTCCTGACTTTC. The full variable domain, its missing parts supplied by reference TRBV11-2 and TRBJ2-6, is EAGVAQSPRYKIIEKRQSVAFWCNPISGHATLYWYQQILGQGPKLLIQFQNNGVVDDSQLPKDRFSAERLKGVDSTLKIQPAKLEDSAVYLCASSSLGRYNYSGANVLTFGAGSRLTVL.

The V gene is TRBV15, the J gene TRBJ2-3, with TRBD2 identical over 7 bases. Trimming removed 5 bases from V and 0 bases from J; junction bases left unmatched: 14. Germline V lookup: CDR1 LNHNV, CDR2 YYDKDF (reference sequence). The CDR3 length is 18 residues. The CDR3 protein is CATSQWGGWGASTDTQYF. The CDR3 nucleotides are TGTGCCACCAGCCAATGGGGGGGATGGGGTGCTAGCACAGATACGCAGTATTTT.

V usage is TRBV11-3 and J usage is TRBJ2-1; TRBD2 matches 7 bases. V shed 4 bases, J shed 6 bases, and the junction held 9 bases outside the gene matches. The CDR3 contains 15 residues. From germline, CDR1 is SGHNT and CDR2 YENEEA. The CDR3 sequence: CASSSGGGGSNEQFF. The CDR3 DNA is TGTGCCAGCAGCTCCGGCGGGGGAGGCTCCAATGAGCAGTTCTTC.

V and J are TRBV6-2 or TRBV6-3 and TRBJ1-5, with 8 bases identical to TRBD1. V was pared by 5 bases and J by 4 bases, with 13 bases of the junction left unmatched. The CDR3 loop spans 17 amino acids. Germline assignment: CDR1 MNHEY and CDR2 SVGEGT. CDR3 DNA: TGTGCCAGCAGTCCCCATAGCTACCGGGACAGGAATCAGCCCCAGCATTTT. It encodes CASSPHSYRDRNQPQHF.

The count of this clone is one. The rearrangement joins TRBV6-5 to TRBJ1-6; the D gene is possibly TRBD1 (6 bases). Deletions cut 5 bases from V and 5 bases from J, with 13 bases between. CDR1 MNHEY and CDR2 SVGAGI come from the germline V gene. This CDR3 region has 15 residues. As DNA, the CDR3 is TGTGCCAGCAGTACCGACAGGAGGAATAATTCACCCCTCCACTTT. Amino acid sequence: CASSTDRRNNSPLHF.

This chain uses TRBV5-4 with TRBJ2-5; D perhaps matches TRBD2 (8 bases). Germline CDR1 is SGHNT and CDR2 is YYREEE (reference sequence). The CDR3 consists of 15 residues. Deletions cut 3 bases from V and 5 bases from J, with 17 bases between. The CDR3 protein is CASSSGQVAGETQYF. The CDR3 nucleotides read TGTGCCAGCAGCTCCGGACAGGTAGCGGGGGAGACCCAGTACTTC.

V is TRBV18 and J is TRBJ2-7; D remains unclear. Trimming stripped 4 bases from V and 5 bases from J, with 9 bases between. The CDR3 is made up of 12 amino acids. The V gene's germline CDR1 is KGHSH and CDR2 LQKENI. The CDR3 sequence: CASSHSQNEQYF. The CDR3 bases are TGTGCCAGCTCACATAGTCAAAACGAGCAGTACTTC. Full variable domain (remainder filled in from reference TRBV18 and TRBJ2-7): NAGVMQNPRHLVRRRGQEARLRCSPMKGHSHVYWYRQLPEEGLKFMVYLQKENIIDESGMPKERFSAEFPKEGPSILRIQQVVRGDSAAYFCASSHSQNEQYFGPGTRLTVT.

J is TRBJ2-7 and V is TRBV6-2 or TRBV6-3; 8 bases line up with TRBD2. V lost 5 bases and J lost 6; bases outside the gene matches: 9. CDR1 and CDR2 from the germline V gene are MNHEY and SVGEGT. The CDR3 has 14 amino acids. CDR3 amino acids: CASSGGTRSGEQYF. The CDR3 DNA sequence: TGTGCCAGCAGTGGCGGGACTAGATCGGGCGAGCAGTACTTC.

This clone appeared a few times. This chain links TRBV5-8 with TRBJ2-1; 10 bases agree with TRBD1. The CDR3 is 16 amino acids. From germline, CDR1 is SGHTS and CDR2 YDEGEE. The trim removed 4 bases at V and 0 bases at J, leaving 4 bases unmatched. This CDR3 is CASSRRDRGSYNEQFF. CDR3 in DNA: TGTGCCAGCAGCCGTAGGGACAGGGGCTCCTACAATGAGCAGTTCTTC.

The chain has TRBV28 and TRBJ2-2, with TRBD1 matching over 7 bases. With 0 bases clipped from V and 6 bases from J, the junction kept 16 bases outside the gene matches. Germline V gene data show CDR1 as MDHEN and CDR2 as SYDVKM. The length of the CDR3 is 19 residues. The DNA for the CDR3 is TGTGCCAGCAGTTTATGGGGGCGAGGGGGCTCATTTTTGCCCGGGGAGCTGTTTTTT. Translating it yields CASSLWGRGGSFLPGELFF.

This chain links TRBV27 with TRBJ1-5; 7 bases are a match to TRBD1. The CDR3 is made up of 19 amino acids. The J segment lost 0 bases and the V segment lost 1 base, leaving 12 bases of the junction unmatched. Per the germline V gene, CDR1 is MNHEY and CDR2 is SMNVEV (reference sequence). The CDR3 DNA reads as TGTGCCAGCAGTTTATGGGGCCACAGGGGTTCTGATAGCAATCAGCCCCAGCATTTT. Its protein product is CASSLWGHRGSDSNQPQHF.

V is TRBV27 and J is TRBJ1-5; D gene ambiguous. CDR1 and CDR2 from the germline V gene are MNHEY and SMNVEV (reference sequence). V lost 1 base and J lost 1, with 5 bases in between. CDR3 length: 14 amino acids. The CDR3 protein is CASSLFRSNQPQHF. As DNA, the CDR3 is TGTGCCAGCAGTTTATTCAGGAGCAATCAGCCCCAGCATTTT.

V is TRBV19 and J is TRBJ1-5; no firm D call. V shed 7 bases and J shed 0 bases, with 13 bases lying between them. This CDR3 has 15 residues. CDR1 is LNHDA, CDR2 SQIVND, per germline (reference sequence). CDR3 loop: CASKEAGPSNQPQHF. The CDR3 DNA reads TGTGCCAGTAAGGAGGCGGGTCCTAGCAATCAGCCCCAGCATTTT.

The rearrangement uses TRBV18 and TRBJ2-7, with 12 bases matching TRBD2. With 6 bases clipped from V and 2 bases from J, the junction kept 5 bases outside the gene matches. The CDR3 runs 15 residues. Germline V gene lookup returns CDR1 KGHSH and CDR2 LQKENI. The CDR3 DNA is TGTGCCAGCTCCTTGACTAGCGGGAGTACCTACGAGCAGTACTTC. Protein: CASSLTSGSTYEQYF.

The chain is built from TRBV29-1 and TRBJ2-7; TRBD2 aligns across 14 bases. The CDR3 contains 13 residues. After removal of 7 bases from V and 5 bases from J, the junction contained 4 bases not matched to a gene. Per germline, CDR1 SQVTM and CDR2 ANQGSEA. CDR3 amino acids: CSAKGLAGDEQYF. The CDR3, as DNA: TGCAGCGCTAAGGGACTAGCGGGAGACGAGCAGTACTTC.

The chain employs TRBV19 and TRBJ2-6; TRBD1 matches 10 bases. The junction had 13 bases not matched to a gene; V was cut back by 7 bases and J by 4 bases. The CDR3 covers 18 residues. Germline V lookup: CDR1 LNHDA, CDR2 SQIVND (reference sequence). In DNA form, the CDR3 reads TGTGCCAGTATCCAAGTCCCGGGACAGGGGACCGGGGCCAACGTCCTGACTTTC. Translated, it gives CASIQVPGQGTGANVLTF.

This clone has only a few counts. The chain links TRBV11-2 to TRBJ2-2, with 9 nucleotides matching TRBD1. V lost 1 base to trimming and J lost 7 bases; unmatched junction nucleotides: 7. Germline V gene lookup returns CDR1 SGHAT and CDR2 FQNNGV. The CDR3 runs 16 residues. The CDR3 is CASSLAGQGVGGELFF. CDR3 bases: TGTGCCAGCAGCTTAGCGGGACAGGGAGTGGGCGGGGAGCTGTTTTTT.

V and J are TRBV5-6 and TRBJ1-6; tentatively, D is TRBD1 (6 bases). This CDR3 has 17 residues. Germline V gene data show CDR1 as SGHDT and CDR2 as YYEEEE. The V gene lost 7 bases and the J gene lost 0 bases, with 17 bases spanning the gap. This CDR3 reads CASGRTAGISYNSPLHF. DNA of the CDR3: TGTGCCAGCGGACGGACAGCGGGAATCTCCTATAATTCACCCCTCCACTTT.

V and J are TRBV4-3 and TRBJ1-2; no clear D gene. The CDR3 spans 14 residues. Germline values: CDR1 LGHNA, CDR2 YSLEER. Deletions cut 1 base from V and 1 base from J, with 7 bases between. CDR3 sequence (DNA): TGCGCCAGCAGCCAAGCCGTCGGTAACTATGGCTACACCTTC. Its protein product is CASSQAVGNYGYTF.

V is TRBV19 and J is TRBJ1-2; the D is unclear. Germline-derived CDR1 and CDR2 are LNHDA and SQIVND (reference sequence). The V end was cut by 4 bases, the J end by 7 bases, with 13 bases between. This CDR3 is built from 13 residues. CDR3 residues: CASSSLTRAGYTF. In nucleotides, the CDR3 is TGTGCCAGTAGTAGCCTTACTAGGGCTGGCTACACCTTC. Complete variable domain (other parts from reference TRBV19 and TRBJ1-2): DGGITQSPKYLFRKEGQNVTLSCEQNLNHDAMYWYRQDPGQGLRLIYYSQIVNDFQKGDIAEGYSVSREKKESFPLTVTSAQKNPTAFYLCASSSLTRAGYTFGSGTRLTVV.

This clone was observed a few times. V is TRBV11-2 and J is TRBJ2-2; D gene ambiguous. The ends were cut back, 2 bases at V and 2 bases at J, with 15 bases in the middle. Per germline, CDR1 SGHAT and CDR2 FQNNGV. The CDR3 consists of 17 residues. The CDR3: CASSLSVVADNTGELFF. In DNA form, the CDR3 reads TGTGCCAGCAGCTTAAGCGTTGTGGCAGACAACACCGGGGAGCTGTTTTTT.

V is TRBV11-2 and J is TRBJ1-2; 10 nucleotides match TRBD1. This CDR3 comprises 15 residues. The J segment lost 4 bases and the V segment lost 5 bases, leaving 7 bases of the junction unmatched. Germline lookup yields CDR1 SGHAT and CDR2 FQNNGV. The CDR3 DNA is TGTGCCAGCAGCAACTGGGACAGGGGAGTCTATGGCTACACCTTC. Its translation: CASSNWDRGVYGYTF.

The rearrangement links TRBV6-4 to TRBJ2-1, with TRBD1 identical over 9 bases. Germline CDR1 MRHNA, CDR2 SNTAGT. With 6 bases clipped from V and 0 bases from J, the junction kept 3 bases outside the gene matches. The CDR3 extends over 15 amino acids. The CDR3 sequence: CASSPGQGSYNEQFF. CDR3 sequence (DNA): TGTGCCAGCAGCCCGGGACAGGGCTCCTACAATGAGCAGTTCTTC.

The V gene is TRBV29-1, the J gene TRBJ2-5, with 9 bases matching TRBD1. The germline V gene encodes CDR1 SQVTM and CDR2 ANQGSEA. This CDR3 is built from 14 residues. Germline trimming cut 7 bases from V and 7 bases from J; bases unmatched to any gene: 13. The CDR3 DNA reads as TGCAGCGGTCGAACAGGGGGCGTTTGGGTGACCCAGTACTTC. It yields the protein CSGRTGGVWVTQYF.